This entry lists 17 T cell receptor beta chains sequenced from one sample in a study of blood T cell repertoires in COVID-19 (dated by TCRdb to the early 2020s). The library was generated by the immunoSEQ multiplex PCR assay. TCRdb stores this immuneACCESS table with in-frame sequences only. Part of the clones is absent; in the studies checked, under half of the shortfall reflects unresolved V genes, and no reason is known for the rest. Present in this sample are approximately 50,000 clones, approximately 89% of which were seen just once. About 6.8% of the sample goes to the ten largest clones. Input material: peripheral blood. The receptors here all came from a man in his sixties with acute or convalescent COVID-19.

This rearrangement joins TRBV7-9 to TRBJ1-2; D may be TRBD1 (5 bases). This CDR3 has 15 residues. Trimming shortened V by 5 bases and J by 4 bases, and 17 bases separated the two germline ends. CDR1 SEHNR and CDR2 FQNEAQ come from the germline V gene (reference sequence). This chain's CDR3 is CASSTSNGGIYGYTF. CDR3 nucleotides: TGTGCCAGCAGCACATCCAACGGGGGGATCTATGGCTACACCTTC.

The chain employs TRBV2 and TRBJ2-1; perhaps TRBD1 as D (5 bases). V was pared by 10 bases and J by 2 bases, with 18 bases between. CDR1 and CDR2 from the germline V gene are SNHLY and FYNNEI. CDR3 length: 15 residues. CDR3 in DNA: TGTGCCACCTCCCCCCGGACAAGGACCTACAATGAGCAGTTCTTC. Translation gives CATSPRTRTYNEQFF.

The CDR3 spells CASSLLLAGVNEQFF. CDR3 nucleotide sequence: TGTGCCAGCAGCTTATTACTAGCGGGAGTCAATGAGCAGTTCTTC. The chain couples TRBV7-9 to TRBJ2-1, with TRBD2 identical over 11 bases. Germline CDR1 reads SEHNR; CDR2 reads FQNEAQ (reference sequence). After removal of 2 bases from V and 6 bases from J, the junction contained 3 bases not matched to a gene. CDR3 size: 15 residues.

This chain uses TRBV29-1 with TRBJ1-2; 10 nucleotides agree with TRBD1. Trimming took 2 bases from V and 8 from J; bases not matched to a gene: 8. The CDR3 runs 14 residues. CDR1 is SQVTM and CDR2 is ANQGSEA in the germline V gene. DNA for the CDR3: TGCAGCGTTGAATCTATTGGACAGGGGGGAGGCTACACCTTC. Translated: CSVESIGQGGGYTF. Complete variable domain (other parts from reference TRBV29-1 and TRBJ1-2): SAVISQKPSRDICQRGTSLTIQCQVDSQVTMMFWYRQQPGQSLTLIATANQGSEATYESGFVIDKFPISRPNLTFSTLTVSNMSPEDSSIYLCSVESIGQGGGYTFGSGTRLTVV.

The chain recombines TRBV3-1 (or the pseudogene TRBV3-2) with TRBJ2-5; perhaps TRBD2 as D (6 bases). Trimming took off 0 bases at V and 9 bases at J, with 11 bases between the two ends. Germline CDR1 is LGHDT and CDR2 is YNNKEL (reference sequence). The CDR3 runs to 13 residues. The CDR3 is CASSQETGGAQYF. In nucleotides, the CDR3 is TGTGCCAGCAGCCAAGAGACTGGAGGGGCCCAGTACTTC.

A single count supports this clone. The gene calls are TRBV11-2 and TRBJ2-1; 13 bases agree with TRBD2. V gave up 4 bases and J gave up 7 bases; unmatched junction bases: 7. In germline, CDR1 is SGHAT, CDR2 FQNNGV. The CDR3 has 16 amino acids. Here the CDR3 DNA reads TGTGCCAGCAGCTCCCCCACTAGCGGGAGGGTTAATGAGCAGTTCTTC. Its protein product is CASSSPTSGRVNEQFF.

The chain is built from TRBV29-1 and TRBJ1-1, with 10 positions matching TRBD1. The CDR3 totals 12 residues. CDR1 is SQVTM, CDR2 ANQGSEA, per germline. J gave up 6 bases and V 7 bases, and 5 bases lay outside the gene matches. The CDR3 coding sequence is TGCAGCGCCAGAGGACAGGGGGCTGAAGCTTTCTTT. Protein product: CSARGQGAEAFF.

The table lists this clone with a few counts. The V gene is TRBV5-4, the J gene TRBJ1-6; D unclear. The CDR3 consists of 17 residues. Between the trimmed V and J ends, which lost 3 bases and 0 bases, there was a span of 13 bases. The germline CDR1 and CDR2 sequences are SGHNT and YYREEE (reference sequence). The CDR3 is CASSSSTQSSYNSPLHF. For the CDR3, the DNA is TGTGCCAGCAGCTCCTCGACACAGAGCTCCTATAATTCACCCCTCCACTTT.

The gene calls are TRBV5-4 and TRBJ2-1, with 14 positions matching TRBD2. Trimming took 5 bases from V and 8 from J; bases not matched to a gene: 9. Germline lookup yields CDR1 SGHNT and CDR2 YYREEE (reference sequence). CDR3 length: 16 residues. CDR3 protein: CASSKTGTSGRYEQFF. For the CDR3, the DNA is TGTGCCAGCAGTAAAACCGGGACTAGCGGGAGATATGAGCAGTTCTTC.

The rearrangement uses TRBV19 and TRBJ2-1; D is perhaps TRBD2 (5 bases). The CDR3 sequence is 14 residues long. V shed 7 bases and J shed 0 bases, with 10 bases lying between them. Germline CDR1 and CDR2: LNHDA and SQIVND (reference sequence). The CDR3 nucleotides are TGTGCCAGTAAGAGAGGGAGCTCCTACAATGAGCAGTTCTTC. It encodes CASKRGSSYNEQFF. Drawing the rest from reference TRBV19 and TRBJ2-1, the complete variable domain is DGGITQSPKYLFRKEGQNVTLSCEQNLNHDAMYWYRQDPGQGLRLIYYSQIVNDFQKGDIAEGYSVSREKKESFPLTVTSAQKNPTAFYLCASKRGSSYNEQFFGPGTRLTVL.

This clone appeared once. The J gene is TRBJ2-3, the V gene TRBV3-1 (or the pseudogene TRBV3-2), with D possibly being TRBD1 (5 bases). From germline, CDR1 is LGHDT and CDR2 YNNKEL (reference sequence). The CDR3 length is 18 residues. The ends were cut back, 4 bases at V and 8 bases at J, with 28 bases in the middle. CDR3 DNA sequence: TGTGCCAGCAGCCCGAGGTCTGTTTACGACCAAGGGCAGGGTACGCAGTATTTT. Translated, it gives CASSPRSVYDQGQGTQYF.

The V call is TRBV28, the J call TRBJ1-1; the D gene is possibly TRBD1 (6 bases). The germline V gene encodes CDR1 MDHEN and CDR2 SYDVKM. The CDR3 consists of 13 residues. V lost 6 bases, J lost 7 bases, and 15 bases lay in between. The CDR3 loop is CASRTYGGLEAFF. CDR3 bases: TGTGCCAGCAGGACCTACGGGGGGCTTGAAGCTTTCTTT.

The chain is built from TRBV28 and TRBJ1-6; possible D gene TRBD1, 6 bases. Germline V gene sequence: CDR1 MDHEN, CDR2 SYDVKM. The CDR3 runs 13 residues. Trimming shortened V by 4 bases and J by 8 bases, and 9 bases separated the two germline ends. CDR3 DNA sequence: TGTGCCAGCAGTTATAACAGGGATTCACCCCTCCACTTT. Residues: CASSYNRDSPLHF.

DNA for the CDR3: TGTGCCAGCAGCCCCCAGGGGAGGGCAAACATTCAGTACTTC. It specifies CASSPQGRANIQYF. The chain carries TRBV7-8 and TRBJ2-4, with D perhaps matching TRBD2 (7 bases). The CDR3 spans 14 residues. Germline CDR1 is SGHVS and CDR2 is FQNEAQ. V lost 5 bases and J lost 6, with 14 bases in between.

The rearrangement uses TRBV19 and TRBJ1-2; D is possibly TRBD1 (6 bases). Germline V gene sequence: CDR1 LNHDA, CDR2 SQIVND (reference sequence). Trimming stripped 5 bases from V and 5 bases from J, with 15 bases between. CDR3 length: 14 residues. This CDR3 reads CASSPRQVGYGYTF. In DNA, the CDR3 is TGTGCCAGTAGTCCCAGACAGGTTGGATATGGCTACACCTTC.

The J gene is TRBJ2-7, the V gene TRBV6-5, with a possible D match to TRBD2 (6 bases). CDR3 length equals 14 residues. Germline V CDR1 and CDR2: MNHEY, SVGAGI. Trimming took off 6 bases at V and 9 bases at J, with 21 bases between the two ends. The chain's CDR3 is CASSPTTPVGGQYF. As DNA, the CDR3 is TGTGCCAGCAGCCCGACAACCCCGGTGGGAGGGCAGTACTTC.

This clone has a single count. This chain links TRBV28 with TRBJ1-5; TRBD1 is a possible D gene (5 bases). CDR3 length equals 15 residues. V lost 3 bases, J lost 7 bases, and 16 bases lay in between. Germline CDR1 is MDHEN and CDR2 is SYDVKM. In nucleotides, the CDR3 is TGTGCCAGCAGTTTTGCTATGGAGGGGTGGCAGCCCCAGCATTTT. As protein: CASSFAMEGWQPQHF.